This T cell receptor beta chain was identified during a study of shared clonotypes between healthy human individuals. Notes on the study in general: Rarefaction curves obtained for sorted subsets showed sequencing incomplete despite large depth.

The CDR3 sequence is 14 residues long. V was pared by 3 bases and J by 4 bases, with 10 bases between. Looked up from germline, CDR1 is SGDLS and CDR2 is YYNGEE. To note about this clone: What it recognizes is unknown.

Approximately 210 ng DNA, about 28,000 T cell genomes, went into each sorted-subset replicate PCR. TCRdb keeps only in-frame clones here, not all; method: immunoSEQ multiplex PCR. The sample contains about 2 million clones, about 95% of which appear only once. CD45RO-negative CD8 cells positively selected for CCR7 made up the naive population, which excluded terminally differentiated effector memory CD45RA+ cells. The chain recombines TRBV9 with TRBJ2-2; D remains unclear. The origin of this receptor is a man aged 18 to 29 in good health. Sequencing used naive CD8+ T cells sorted from blood. The CDR3: CASSAASSTGELFF. The CDR3 DNA reads TGTGCCAGCAGCGCCGCCTCAAGCACCGGGGAGCTGTTTTTT.